Here is one TCR beta chain with its context. Its specificity is unknown. Researchers took blood at baseline, on cycle 4 day 1, and on cycle 7 day 1. CDR3 length: 17 residues. With V trimmed by 4 bases and J by 5 bases, 6 bases remained unmatched. Germline-derived CDR1 and CDR2 are SGHTA and FQGTGA. The sample is drawn from a study of OX40 agonist ivuxolimab in advanced cancers. Study background: The eligibility criteria allowed prior anti-PD-1, anti-PD-L1 or anti-CTLA-4 therapy, and around 38% had some.

General study findings and limits: Fewer expanded clones were found on average in CD4+ than in CD8+ T cells. At 0.1 to 3.0 mg/kg, clonal expansion of CD4+ and CD8+ blood T cells had occurred by week 6.

Sequencing was performed with immunoSEQ multiplex PCR; in TCRdb, only in-frame clones are kept and a portion is missing. Among tens of thousands of clones listed, 90% to 95% were seen once. Material: CD4+ or CD8+ T cells sorted from blood, obtained in a trial of the OX40 agonist ivuxolimab. The V gene is TRBV7-3, the J gene TRBJ2-3; 16 bases match TRBD2. The TCR was taken from an adult with an advanced solid tumor such as melanoma, head and neck, liver or kidney cancer. In nucleotides, the CDR3 is TGTGCCAGCAGCTCGGGACTAGCGGGAGGGCCGGGAGATACGCAGTATTTT. Its translation is CASSSGLAGGPGDTQYF. The full variable domain, in which reference TRBV7-3 and TRBJ2-3 provide the parts outside the CDR3, is GAGVSQTPSNKVTEKGKYVELRCDPISGHTALYWYRQSLGQGPEFLIYFQGTGAADDSGLPNDRFFAVRPEGSVSTLKIQRTERGDSAVYLCASSSGLAGGPGDTQYFGPGTRLTVL.